Listed below are T cell receptor beta chains from one sample, sequenced in a study of T cell responses to AZD1222 COVID-19 vaccine. Profiled with immunoSEQ multiplex PCR; TCRdb holds only in-frame clones, not every one. The sample has around 200,000 clones, roughly 88% seen once; the top ten hold roughly 0.98%. Sample: peripheral blood, taken on day 0 of AZD1222 vaccination. These TCRs come from an adult in good health. Each CDR3 is given with its conserved first and last residue. D genes are given only for firm matches. Clone size is stated in some rows and not others, as once, few, many or a class when expanded.

D: NA
V: TRBV7-9
J: TRBJ2-5
length: 15
size: NA
CDR3: CASSPRDNYKETQYF
DNA: TGTGCCAGCAGCCCCCGGGACAACTACAAAGAGACCCAGTACTTC

D: NA
V: TRBV2
J: TRBJ1-4
length: 13
size: NA
CDR3: CATKQGSNEKLFF
DNA: TGTGCCACCAAACAGGGTTCTAATGAAAAACTGTTTTTT

D: TRBD2
V: TRBV6-5
J: TRBJ2-1
length: 14
size: NA
CDR3: CASSPGLASNEQFF
DNA: TGTGCCAGCAGCCCGGGACTAGCAAGCAATGAGCAGTTCTTC

D: TRBD2
V: TRBV7-2
J: TRBJ2-7
length: 16
size: NA
CDR3: CASSSSRGGGVYEQYF
DNA: TGTGCCAGCAGCTCATCCCGGGGGGGAGGGGTGTACGAGCAGTACTTC

D: NA
V: TRBV11-3
J: TRBJ1-1
length: 13
size: NA
CDR3: CASSLGQNTEAFF
DNA: TGTGCCAGCAGCTTGGGACAGAACACTGAAGCTTTCTTT

D: NA
V: TRBV2
J: TRBJ2-3
length: 11
size: NA
CDR3: CASSVQDTQYF
DNA: TGTGCCAGCAGTGTGCAAGATACGCAGTATTTT

D: NA
V: TRBV6-5
J: TRBJ1-1
length: 15
size: NA
CDR3: CASAQGSAGNTEAFF
DNA: TGTGCCAGCGCCCAGGGATCAGCGGGGAACACTGAAGCTTTCTTT

D: NA
V: TRBV29-1
J: TRBJ2-1
length: 18
size: NA
CDR3: CSAPGQHGSGMSYNEQFF
DNA: TGCAGCGCCCCGGGACAGCATGGTAGCGGCATGTCCTACAATGAGCAGTTCTTC

D: NA
V: TRBV9
J: TRBJ2-1
length: 15
size: once
CDR3: CASSVVQGPFNEQFF
DNA: TGTGCCAGCAGCGTAGTGCAGGGCCCTTTCAATGAGCAGTTCTTC

D: NA
V: TRBV18
J: TRBJ2-7
length: 13
size: NA
CDR3: CASSPPSPYEQYF
DNA: TGTGCCAGCTCACCACCGAGTCCCTACGAGCAGTACTTC

D: NA
V: TRBV5-5
J: TRBJ1-2
length: 15
size: NA
CDR3: CASSPGTPRLHGYTF
DNA: TGTGCCAGCAGCCCGGGGACACCGAGACTCCATGGCTACACCTTC

D: NA
V: TRBV19
J: TRBJ2-7
length: 14
size: NA
CDR3: CASSNGISSYEQYF
DNA: TGTGCCAGTAGTAACGGGATAAGCTCCTACGAGCAGTACTTC

D: NA
V: TRBV2
J: TRBJ1-2
length: 16
size: once
CDR3: CASSGGTGNRDYGYTF
DNA: TGTGCCAGCAGTGGGGGTACAGGGAATCGCGACTATGGCTACACCTTC

D: TRBD2
V: TRBV5-1
J: TRBJ2-7
length: 17
size: NA
CDR3: CASSLNPLAGAAYEQYF
DNA: TGCGCCAGCAGCCTGAACCCACTAGCGGGAGCCGCGTACGAGCAGTACTTC

D: TRBD1
V: TRBV5-4
J: TRBJ1-3
length: 16
size: NA
CDR3: CASSLAKGASRNTIYF
DNA: TGTGCCAGCAGCTTGGCGAAGGGGGCCTCTAGAAACACCATATATTTT

D: TRBD1
V: TRBV6-6
J: TRBJ2-7
length: 15
size: NA
CDR3: CASRLGPGQVYEQYF
DNA: TGTGCCAGCAGGCTCGGCCCGGGACAGGTCTACGAGCAGTACTTC

D: TRBD2
V: TRBV20-1
J: TRBJ2-3
length: 15
size: NA
CDR3: CSASSLAGVTDTQYF
DNA: TGCAGTGCTAGTAGCCTAGCGGGAGTGACAGATACGCAGTATTTT

D: NA
V: TRBV6-2/TRBV6-3
J: TRBJ1-1
length: 13
size: NA
CDR3: CASSYTRNTEAFF
DNA: TGTGCCAGCAGTTACACCAGGAACACTGAAGCTTTCTTT

D: TRBD1
V: TRBV6-2/TRBV6-3
J: TRBJ1-1
length: 15
size: NA
CDR3: CASSQWTGSNTEAFF
DNA: TGTGCCAGCAGTCAGTGGACAGGTTCGAACACTGAAGCTTTCTTT

D: NA
V: TRBV2
J: TRBJ1-5
length: 15
size: NA
CDR3: CASSGRGGAGQPQHF
DNA: TGTGCCAGCAGCGGTAGGGGGGGGGCAGGACAGCCCCAGCATTTT

D: NA
V: TRBV3-1/TRBV3-2
J: TRBJ1-5
length: 11
size: NA
CDR3: CASSHGGPQHF
DNA: TGTGCCAGCAGCCACGGGGGGCCCCAGCATTTT

D: NA
V: TRBV9
J: TRBJ2-7
length: 15
size: NA
CDR3: CASSVGSQETYEQYF
DNA: TGTGCCAGCAGCGTAGGCTCGCAGGAAACCTACGAGCAGTACTTC

D: NA
V: TRBV7-8
J: TRBJ1-3
length: 15
size: NA
CDR3: CASSSGLPSGNTIYF
DNA: TGTGCCAGCAGCTCGGGACTGCCCTCTGGAAACACCATATATTTT

D: NA
V: TRBV12-3/TRBV12-4
J: TRBJ1-1
length: 13
size: NA
CDR3: CATQVQRNTEAFF
DNA: TGTGCCACCCAAGTCCAGCGTAACACTGAAGCTTTCTTT

D: TRBD1
V: TRBV7-9
J: TRBJ1-1
length: 15
size: NA
CDR3: CASSLGDRRNTEAFF
DNA: TGTGCCAGCAGCTTGGGGGACAGGCGCAACACTGAAGCTTTCTTT

D: NA
V: TRBV21-1
J: TRBJ1-4
length: 16
size: NA
CDR3: CASSKSGTGCNEKLFF
DNA: TGTGCCAGCAGCAAAAGCGGGACAGGCTGTAATGAAAAACTGTTTTTT